The 20 T cell receptor beta chains below come from one sample, sequenced in a study of cytomegalovirus exposure and HLA in healthy donors. Researchers ran the PCR with 60 Vbeta and 13 Jbeta primers. Profiling relied on immunoSEQ multiplex PCR, and the TCRdb table lists in-frame clones only, not all of them. The data show 150,000 to 200,000 clones, less than 80% seen once. The sample taken for sequencing was PBMCs. These receptors all come from a man between 40 and 49 years old in good health and CMV-seronegative.

The gene calls are TRBV27 and TRBJ2-7, with 14 bases that match TRBD2. Trimming took 8 bases from V and 7 from J; bases not matched to a gene: 10. The CDR3 runs to 15 residues. Germline V gene sequence: CDR1 MNHEY, CDR2 SMNVEV (reference sequence). This CDR3 reads CASVETSGRAWEQYF. CDR3 nucleotides: TGTGCCAGCGTAGAGACTAGCGGGAGGGCCTGGGAGCAGTACTTC.

V is TRBV7-9 and J is TRBJ1-2, with a tentative D call TRBD1 (5 bases). Between the trimmed V and J ends, which lost 1 base and 7 bases, there was a span of 16 bases. The CDR3 has 15 amino acids. Germline-derived CDR1 and CDR2 are SEHNR and FQNEAQ (reference sequence). CDR3 residues: CASSLGGVDSSGYTF. CDR3 nucleotide sequence: TGTGCCAGCAGCTTAGGGGGGGTTGACAGTTCTGGCTACACCTTC. The full variable domain, in which reference TRBV7-9 and TRBJ1-2 provide the parts outside the CDR3, is DTGVSQNPRHKITKRGQNVTFRCDPISEHNRLYWYRQTLGQGPEFLTYFQNEAQLEKSRLLSDRFSAERPKGSFSTLEIQRTEQGDSAMYLCASSLGGVDSSGYTFGSGTRLTVV.

This chain joins TRBV6-4 and TRBJ1-1; unclear D gene. The CDR3 covers 13 residues. Germline CDR1 and CDR2: MRHNA and SNTAGT. V lost 6 bases and J lost 1, with 9 bases in between. CDR3: CASSREWNTEAFF. For the CDR3, the DNA is TGTGCCAGCAGCCGGGAGTGGAACACTGAAGCTTTCTTT.

The gene calls are TRBV30 and TRBJ2-5, with TRBD1 as a possible D gene (6 bases). Deletions cut 1 base from V and 2 bases from J, with 14 bases between. Germline V gene lookup returns CDR1 GTSNPN and CDR2 SVGIG (reference sequence). The length of the CDR3 is 15 residues. CDR3 in amino acids: CAWSAQGPFQETQYF. In DNA form, the CDR3 reads TGTGCCTGGAGTGCACAGGGCCCATTTCAAGAGACCCAGTACTTC.

There are a few counts of this clone. The rearrangement uses TRBV30 and TRBJ2-5; 10 nucleotides agree with TRBD1. The J call may be wrong; the DNA end is better matched by TRBJ2-7. This CDR3 comprises 15 residues. The V gene's germline CDR1 is GTSNPN and CDR2 SVGIG (reference sequence). Here the CDR3 DNA reads TGTGCCTGGAGTGGGGACAGGGGTTACTCCTACGAGCAGTACTTC. Amino acid sequence: CAWSGDRGYSYEQYF.

The chain is built from TRBV9 and TRBJ2-7; 12 nucleotides agree with TRBD2. The germline gives CDR1 SGDLS, CDR2 YYNGEE. This CDR3 is built from 16 residues. V was pared by 3 bases and J by 3 bases, with 7 bases of the junction left unmatched. The CDR3 loop reads CASSEEGLAGLYEQYF. The CDR3 nucleotides are TGTGCCAGCAGCGAAGAAGGACTAGCGGGACTCTACGAGCAGTACTTC.

The rearrangement uses TRBV5-6 and TRBJ1-2; D unresolved. V shed 0 bases and J shed 8 bases, with 5 bases lying between them. The length of the CDR3 is 11 residues. CDR1 and CDR2 (germline): SGHDT, YYEEEE. CDR3 DNA sequence: TGTGCCAGCAGCTTGGATCTAGGCTACACCTTC. It translates to CASSLDLGYTF.

V and J are TRBV11-3 and TRBJ2-3; no definite D call. The CDR3 is made up of 14 amino acids. Trimming shortened V by 0 bases and J by 6 bases, and 10 bases separated the two germline ends. Per the germline V gene, CDR1 is SGHNT and CDR2 is YENEEA. In nucleotides, the CDR3 is TGTGCCAGCAGCTTAGATCCACTTGCGGATACGCAGTATTTT. Its translation: CASSLDPLADTQYF.

The rearrangement joins TRBV2 to TRBJ2-5, with TRBD2 identical over 12 bases. Germline trimming cut 6 bases from V and 4 bases from J; bases unmatched to any gene: 9. Germline lookup yields CDR1 SNHLY and CDR2 FYNNEI. The CDR3 is 16 residues long. The CDR3 DNA sequence: TGTGCCAGCAGCTCCAGGACTAGCGGGGATGGAGAGACCCAGTACTTC. This translates into CASSSRTSGDGETQYF.

This sequence joins TRBV7-9 and TRBJ2-7; the match to TRBD2 covers 7 bases. CDR3 length: 16 amino acids. The V and J ends lost 2 bases and 2 bases, in that order; junction bases with no gene match: 9. CDR1 and CDR2 (germline): SEHNR, FQNEAQ (reference sequence). The CDR3: CASSLSVASGAYEQYF. CDR3 coding DNA: TGTGCCAGCAGCTTAAGTGTGGCTAGCGGAGCCTACGAGCAGTACTTC.

The chain employs TRBV5-1 and TRBJ1-2, with 8 nucleotides matching TRBD1. J lost 4 bases, V lost 0 bases, and 8 bases had no gene match. The CDR3 has 16 amino acids. Germline V lookup: CDR1 SGHRS, CDR2 YFSETQ. The CDR3 coding sequence is TGCGCCAGCAGCTTGGAGGCAGGACAGGGATTCTATGGCTACACCTTC. Residues: CASSLEAGQGFYGYTF.

This chain uses TRBV14 with TRBJ1-6, with unresolved D. The CDR3 runs to 18 residues. The V gene's germline CDR1 is SGHDN and CDR2 FVKESK. V gave up 1 base and J gave up 0 bases, with 13 bases separating them. The CDR3 loop reads CASSQAEGLGSYNSPLHF. In DNA, the CDR3 is TGTGCCAGCAGCCAAGCTGAGGGTTTGGGCTCCTATAATTCACCCCTCCACTTT.

This chain links TRBV7-8 with TRBJ1-2, with a weak D call TRBD1 (5 bases). V was pared by 4 bases and J by 0 bases, with 12 bases between. This CDR3 spans 15 amino acids. Per the germline V gene, CDR1 is SGHVS and CDR2 is FQNEAQ. The CDR3 loop reads CASSSRTRSNYGYTF. For the CDR3, the DNA is TGTGCCAGCAGCTCTAGGACACGTTCTAACTATGGCTACACCTTC.

This sequence joins TRBV7-6 and TRBJ2-1, with 8 positions matching TRBD2. V lost 5 bases, J lost 2 bases, and 5 bases stayed unmatched. Germline V gene data show CDR1 as SGHVS and CDR2 as FNYEAQ. The CDR3 is 15 amino acids. The CDR3 DNA follows: TGTGCCAGCAGCGGGAGCGGGGGAACCTACAATGAGCAGTTCTTC. It is translated as CASSGSGGTYNEQFF.

V gene TRBV15 combines with J gene TRBJ2-5; 14 bases align to TRBD2. Germline V gene lookup returns CDR1 LNHNV and CDR2 YYDKDF (reference sequence). The CDR3 loop spans 18 amino acids. The J segment lost 3 bases and the V segment lost 1 base, leaving 7 bases of the junction unmatched. The CDR3 loop reads CATSRAPPGLAGEETQYF. CDR3 coding DNA: TGTGCCACCAGCAGAGCGCCCCCGGGACTAGCGGGGGAAGAGACCCAGTACTTC. The variable domain in full, completed from reference TRBV15 and TRBJ2-5, reads DAMVIQNPRYQVTQFGKPVTLSCSQTLNHNVMYWYQQKSSQAPKLLFHYYDKDFNNEADTPDNFQSRRPNTSFCFLDIRSPGLGDTAMYLCATSRAPPGLAGEETQYFGPGTRLLVL.

The CDR3 sequence is CASSQTSGSFYEQYF. CDR3 sequence (DNA): TGCGCCAGCAGCCAAACTAGCGGGAGCTTCTACGAGCAGTACTTC. The chain recombines TRBV4-3 with TRBJ2-7, with 11 bases aligning to TRBD2. Germline V gene data show CDR1 as LGHNA and CDR2 as YSLEER. Trimming cost V 2 bases and J 3 bases; bases outside gene matches: 3. This CDR3 contains 15 residues.

This clone has only a few counts. This rearrangement joins TRBV30 to TRBJ2-3, with a tentative D call TRBD2 (6 bases). CDR1 is GTSNPN and CDR2 is SVGIG in the germline V gene (reference sequence). The V gene lost 0 bases and the J gene lost 3 bases, with 16 bases spanning the gap. The CDR3 spans 16 residues. CDR3 in DNA: TGTGCCTGGAGTGTAGGGGCGGGGAGGAATACAGATACGCAGTATTTT. Translated: CAWSVGAGRNTDTQYF.

J is TRBJ2-6 and V is TRBV11-3; 7 nucleotides agree with TRBD1. V shed 5 bases and J 11 bases; nucleotides not matched to a gene: 9. This CDR3 has 14 amino acids. The germline gives CDR1 SGHNT, CDR2 YENEEA. CDR3 protein: CASSPTGTVDVLTF. The CDR3 DNA is TGTGCCAGCAGCCCGACAGGGACAGTTGACGTCCTGACTTTC.

The chain is built from TRBV7-2 and TRBJ2-7; 9 bases align to TRBD1. The CDR3 sequence is 13 residues long. Germline assignment: CDR1 SGHTA and CDR2 FQGNSA. The CDR3 region is CASNPGTGFEQYF. The CDR3 DNA follows: TGTGCTTCGAACCCCGGGACAGGGTTCGAGCAGTACTTC.

This chain connects TRBV5-4 to TRBJ2-1; 10 bases fit TRBD2. CDR3 length: 15 amino acids. CDR1 and CDR2 (germline): SGHNT, YYREEE (reference sequence). V shed 0 bases and J 5 bases; nucleotides not matched to a gene: 2. CDR3: CASSLGLAGDNEQFF. CDR3 nucleotide sequence: TGTGCCAGCAGCTTGGGGCTAGCGGGAGACAATGAGCAGTTCTTC.